Reported below is one T cell receptor beta chain. These data come from a study of blood T cell repertoires in COVID-19. Background on the study: Sample material is recorded as cDNA or gDNA derived from T cells, B-cell-depleted T cells, or PBMCs.

Assay used: immunoSEQ multiplex PCR; TCRdb lists only in-frame clones, some missing. Of about 100,000 clones listed, 82% are singletons. The CDR3 consists of 14 residues. Germline CDR1 MNHEY, CDR2 SVGAGI. Trimming took off 6 bases at V and 0 bases at J, with 11 bases between the two ends. This receptor was taken from a man between 60 and 75 years old with acute or convalescent COVID-19. The specimen sequenced was peripheral blood. The chain combines TRBV6-5 with TRBJ1-2; no clear D. CDR3 bases: TGTGCCAGCAGCCCCCAGGCCACTAACTATGGCTACACCTTC. Translating gives CASSPQATNYGYTF.